The 25 T cell receptor beta chains below all came from one sample that was sequenced in a study of cytomegalovirus exposure and HLA in healthy donors. Both 60 Vbeta primers and 13 Jbeta primers went into the PCR. The method was immunoSEQ multiplex PCR; TCRdb's version includes in-frame clones alone and lacks a portion of them. The table lists around 160,000 clones, roughly 70% of them singletons. The sequencing sample was made of PBMCs. The source of these receptors is a woman in her thirties or forties in good health and CMV-seropositive.

The rearrangement uses TRBV2 and TRBJ1-5, with 9 bases aligning to TRBD1. Losses at the gene ends were 5 bases for V and 2 bases for J; bases not matched to a gene: 4. Looked up from germline, CDR1 is SNHLY and CDR2 is FYNNEI. CDR3 length: 15 residues. The DNA of the CDR3 is TGTGCCAGCAGTTGGGACAGGGCCGGCAATCAGCCCCAGCATTTT. This encodes CASSWDRAGNQPQHF.

The chain carries TRBV5-6 and TRBJ2-4; 8 bases fit TRBD1. This CDR3 region has 16 residues. Germline V lookup: CDR1 SGHDT, CDR2 YYEEEE. J lost 5 bases, V lost 4 bases, and 11 bases had no gene match. The CDR3 protein is CASSPGTGPGENIQYF. CDR3 DNA: TGTGCCAGCAGCCCAGGGACAGGCCCGGGGGAAAACATTCAGTACTTC.

The rearrangement joins TRBV29-1 to TRBJ1-2; TRBD1 is a possible D gene (6 bases). The V gene lost 7 bases and the J gene lost 2 bases, with 14 bases spanning the gap. In germline, CDR1 is SQVTM, CDR2 ANQGSEA. There are 13 residues in the CDR3. Here the CDR3 DNA reads TGCAGCGACAATGGACAGCCCAACTATGGCTACACCTTC. This codes for CSDNGQPNYGYTF. Full variable domain (outside the CDR3, taken from reference TRBV29-1 and TRBJ1-2): SAVISQKPSRDICQRGTSLTIQCQVDSQVTMMFWYRQQPGQSLTLIATANQGSEATYESGFVIDKFPISRPNLTFSTLTVSNMSPEDSSIYLCSDNGQPNYGYTFGSGTRLTVV.

This rearrangement joins TRBV27 to TRBJ1-2; TRBD1 might be the D (5 bases). This CDR3 region has 13 residues. CDR1 is MNHEY, CDR2 SMNVEV, per germline (reference sequence). Between the trimmed V and J ends, which lost 2 bases and 5 bases, there was a span of 9 bases. CDR3 bases: TGTGCCAGCAGTTTACGGGGGGAGTATGGCTACACCTTC. The encoded protein is CASSLRGEYGYTF.

This clone turned up a few times. The DNA of the CDR3 is TGTGCCAGCAGTTGGGGACAGAGCTACGAGCAGTACTTC. This codes for CASSWGQSYEQYF. The chain recombines TRBV6-6 with TRBJ2-7, with 7 bases that match TRBD1. The CDR3 consists of 13 residues. J was trimmed by 3 bases and V by 4 bases; bases with no gene match: 3. Germline loops: CDR1 MNHNY, CDR2 SVGAGI (reference sequence).

The table lists this clone with a few counts. The chain joins TRBV6-5 to TRBJ2-1; a weak D match, TRBD1 (6 bases). V was pared by 6 bases and J by 10 bases, with 22 bases between. Germline CDR1 reads MNHEY; CDR2 reads SVGAGI. CDR3 length: 15 amino acids. The CDR3 sequence is CASRPGHWNSYEQFF. In nucleotides, the CDR3 is TGTGCCAGCAGGCCGGGACATTGGAACTCCTACGAGCAGTTCTTC.

The rearrangement links TRBV5-6 to TRBJ2-7, with 15 positions matching TRBD2. There are 18 residues in the CDR3. Germline assignment: CDR1 SGHDT and CDR2 YYEEEE. With V trimmed by 3 bases and J by 3 bases, 10 bases remained unmatched. The CDR3 DNA sequence: TGTGCCAGCAGCTGGAATTCCGGGACTAGCGGGAGGAGCTACGAGCAGTACTTC. This gives the protein CASSWNSGTSGRSYEQYF.

There are a few counts of this clone. The rearrangement links TRBV28 to TRBJ1-1, with D tentatively TRBD1 (5 bases). V shed 6 bases and J shed 0 bases, with 11 bases lying between them. Germline V gene sequence: CDR1 MDHEN, CDR2 SYDVKM. The CDR3 runs 14 residues. The CDR3 DNA reads TGTGCCAGCAGGTGGGGCAGCATGAACACTGAAGCTTTCTTT. Translated: CASRWGSMNTEAFF.

Note on this clone: One end of the junction varies from germline; a read error may be responsible. The chain links TRBV6-1 to TRBJ2-1, with 10 bases lining up with TRBD2. Germline lookup yields CDR1 MNHNS and CDR2 SASEGT. The CDR3 extends over 16 amino acids. The CDR3 region is CASSQAPSGGYNEQFF. CDR3 sequence (DNA): TGTGCCAGCAGTCAAGCCCCTAGCGGGGGTTACAATGAGCAGTTCTTC.

This sequence joins TRBV9 and TRBJ2-5, with D possibly matching TRBD2 (7 bases). The germline V gene has CDR1 SGDLS and CDR2 YYNGEE. V was pared by 2 bases and J by 5 bases, with 13 bases between. The CDR3 extends over 14 amino acids. CDR3 residues: CASSVEGGSETQYF. In nucleotides, the CDR3 is TGTGCCAGCAGCGTGGAGGGGGGGAGTGAGACCCAGTACTTC.

The V call is TRBV7-2, the J call TRBJ2-7, with 8 bases matching TRBD2. Looked up from germline, CDR1 is SGHTA and CDR2 is FQGNSA. The CDR3 covers 14 residues. V lost 6 bases and J lost 4; bases outside the gene matches: 8. CDR3 amino acids: CASRAAGGLYEQYF. The CDR3 bases are TGTGCCAGCAGGGCGGCGGGAGGTCTTTACGAGCAGTACTTC. Drawing the rest from reference TRBV7-2 and TRBJ2-7, the complete variable domain is GAGVSQSPSNKVTEKGKDVELRCDPISGHTALYWYRQSLGQGLEFLIYFQGNSAPDKSGLPSDRFSAERTGGSVSTLTIQRTQQEDSAVYLCASRAAGGLYEQYFGPGTRLTVT.

The V call is TRBV6-6, the J call TRBJ1-5; the match to TRBD1 covers 8 bases. The CDR3 is 13 amino acids. V was pared by 5 bases and J by 7 bases, with 4 bases of the junction left unmatched. Per germline, CDR1 MNHNY and CDR2 SVGAGI (reference sequence). CDR3 region: CASSGQGGQPQHF. For the CDR3, the DNA is TGTGCCAGCAGTGGACAGGGTGGACAGCCCCAGCATTTT.

V and J are TRBV14 and TRBJ2-7, with TRBD1 as a possible D gene (6 bases). V was clipped by 2 bases and J by 2 bases, with 10 bases between them. Germline V gene lookup returns CDR1 SGHDN and CDR2 FVKESK. This CDR3 region has 14 residues. CDR3 protein: CASSQWDNPYEQYF. Written as DNA, the CDR3 is TGTGCCAGCAGCCAATGGGACAACCCCTACGAGCAGTACTTC.

The rearrangement joins TRBV7-3 to TRBJ1-1; 7 bases align to TRBD1. The CDR3 extends over 13 amino acids. The germline V gene has CDR1 SGHTA and CDR2 FQGTGA. V was pared by 8 bases and J by 5 bases, with 8 bases of the junction left unmatched. The CDR3 sequence is CASGLGQHTEAFF. CDR3 sequence (DNA): TGTGCCAGCGGATTGGGACAGCATACTGAAGCTTTCTTT.

This clone appeared a single time. The rearrangement links TRBV18 to TRBJ2-5, with D possibly TRBD1 on 6 matching bases. The germline gives CDR1 KGHSH, CDR2 LQKENI. Trimming left V 5 bases short and J 5 bases short, with 12 bases between. The CDR3 extends over 13 amino acids. The CDR3 DNA follows: TGTGCCAGCTCATCCAGGGGTTCGGAGACCCAGTACTTC. This sequence encodes CASSSRGSETQYF.

This chain joins TRBV5-1 and TRBJ2-5; TRBD1 matches 7 bases. Germline V gives CDR1 SGHRS, CDR2 YFSETQ. The CDR3 consists of 16 residues. Trimming at V came to 0 bases and at J to 2 bases, leaving 7 bases not matched to a gene. CDR3 protein: CASSLGDRAGQETQYF. The CDR3 coding sequence is TGCGCCAGCAGCTTGGGAGACAGGGCAGGGCAAGAGACCCAGTACTTC.

V is TRBV6-5 and J is TRBJ1-6; 7 bases align to TRBD1. The CDR3 contains 13 residues. Trimming at V came to 6 bases and at J to 7 bases, leaving 3 bases not matched to a gene. Per the germline V gene, CDR1 is MNHEY and CDR2 is SVGAGI. CDR3 protein: CASRGGRNSPLHF. DNA for the CDR3: TGTGCCAGCAGAGGGGGCCGCAATTCACCCCTCCACTTT.

This clone was picked up a small number of times. The genes are TRBV10-3 and TRBJ2-3, with 9 bases that match TRBD2. The CDR3 has 17 residues. CDR1 is ENHRY, CDR2 SYGVKD, per germline. V lost 9 bases, J lost 3 bases, and 16 bases stayed unmatched. CDR3 sequence reads: CAIRGDLGLAVTDTQYF. The CDR3 region has the DNA TGTGCCATTAGGGGAGACCTGGGACTAGCTGTTACAGATACGCAGTATTTT.

This sequence joins TRBV4-3 and TRBJ2-3; TRBD2 matches at 8 bases. The junction had 5 bases not matched to a gene; V was cut back by 1 base and J by 5 bases. This CDR3 has 15 residues. In germline, CDR1 is LGHNA, CDR2 YSLEER. The CDR3 sequence: CASSQVGGAIDTQYF. The DNA of the CDR3 is TGCGCCAGCAGCCAAGTCGGGGGGGCCATAGATACGCAGTATTTT.

The chain employs TRBV6-5 and TRBJ2-5; D may be TRBD1 (6 bases). The DNA end is a closer match to TRBJ2-7, so the J assignment may be wrong. The CDR3 has 14 amino acids. The germline V gene encodes CDR1 MNHEY and CDR2 SVGAGI. Written as DNA, the CDR3 is TGTGCCAGCAGTTACTCGGGGGCAGGCTACGAGCAGTACTTC. This encodes CASSYSGAGYEQYF.

The chain couples TRBV27 to TRBJ2-1, with 15 bases identical to TRBD2. Unmatched junction bases numbered 8, after V lost 2 bases and J lost 15 bases. The CDR3 runs 15 residues. From germline, CDR1 is MNHEY and CDR2 SMNVEV (reference sequence). The CDR3 DNA reads TGTGCCAGCAGTTTAGAAGGACTAGCGGGGGGGCAGCGGTTCTTC. Translating gives CASSLEGLAGGQRFF.

V usage is TRBV7-8 and J usage is TRBJ1-5; TRBD1 agrees at 8 bases. The CDR3 sequence is 15 residues long. The germline V gene encodes CDR1 SGHVS and CDR2 FQNEAQ. V was clipped by 5 bases and J by 4 bases; unmatched bases: 7. The CDR3 sequence: CASSLPYRGNQPQHF. The DNA of the CDR3 is TGTGCCAGCAGCCTTCCCTACAGGGGGAATCAGCCCCAGCATTTT.

The rearrangement uses TRBV5-6 and TRBJ1-6; TRBD1 matches 8 bases. V lost 0 bases to trimming and J lost 3 bases; unmatched junction nucleotides: 5. In germline, CDR1 is SGHDT, CDR2 YYEEEE. There are 17 residues in the CDR3. CDR3 nucleotides: TGTGCCAGCAGCTTGGGACAGGGGACTCTCTATAATTCACCCCTCCACTTT. Translation gives CASSLGQGTLYNSPLHF.

V usage is TRBV28 and J usage is TRBJ1-2; D remains unclear. The CDR3 spans 13 residues. Trimming removed 6 bases at V and 6 bases at J, with 14 bases between. The germline CDR1 and CDR2 sequences are MDHEN and SYDVKM. DNA for the CDR3: TGTGCCAGCAGCCTTACCATAACTCATGGCTACACCTTC. This codes for CASSLTITHGYTF.

The genes are TRBV19 and TRBJ2-7, with a possible D match to TRBD1 (6 bases). V was cut by 6 bases and J by 0 bases, with 15 bases left in between. This CDR3 has 15 residues. Germline values: CDR1 LNHDA, CDR2 SQIVND (reference sequence). DNA for the CDR3: TGTGCCAGTAGCCCGAGACAGGACCGCTCCTACGAGCAGTACTTC. Its protein product is CASSPRQDRSYEQYF.